Listed below are T cell receptor beta chains from one sample, sequenced in a study of blood T cell repertoires in COVID-19. The table came from immunoSEQ multiplex PCR; TCRdb's copy has only in-frame clones and leaves some out. The table shows roughly 290,000 clones, with approximately 90% occurring only once. Input material: peripheral blood. The source of these receptors is a woman younger than 45 with COVID-19, enrolled during active disease. Both conserved end residues are part of each CDR3. Each record gives: D gene, V gene, J gene, clone size, CDR3 DNA, CDR3 protein. The D gene is left open where the match is weak. For some rows the clone size is stated as once, few or many, or as a class when expanded; others skip it.

NA	TRBV28	TRBJ1-6	NA	TGTGCCAGCAGCCGTAGCTCCTATAATTCACCCCTCCACTTT	CASSRSSYNSPLHF
TRBD1	TRBV27	TRBJ1-5	once	TGTGCCAGCTCCTCTTCAGGAGGGGGCGGTCAGCCCCAGCATTTT	CASSSSGGGGQPQHF
NA	TRBV5-1	TRBJ2-3	once	TGCGCCAGCAGCTTGGCCCAGGGTGGCACAGATACGCAGTATTTT	CASSLAQGGTDTQYF
TRBD2	TRBV5-1	TRBJ2-1	NA	TGCGCCAGCAGCTTAGGTCCCAGCGGGGAACAGTTCTTC	CASSLGPSGEQFF
TRBD1	TRBV5-1	TRBJ1-2	once	TGCGCCAGCAGCCCGGTGACAGGGGCTAACTATGGCTACACCTTC	CASSPVTGANYGYTF
TRBD2	TRBV27	TRBJ2-5	NA	TGTGCCAGCAGTTTAGGGAGGGGTCAAGAGACCCAGTACTTC	CASSLGRGQETQYF
TRBD1	TRBV19	TRBJ2-7	NA	TGTGCCAGTACACCGGGACAGGGTTCGTCATACCCCTACGAGCAGTACTTC	CASTPGQGSSYPYEQYF
TRBD1	TRBV28	TRBJ2-7	once	TGTGCCAGCAGCTACCGGGACAGGGGCTCCTACGAGCAGTACTTC	CASSYRDRGSYEQYF
NA	TRBV19	TRBJ1-5	NA	TGTGCCAGTGATGAGACAGCACAGAATCAGCCCCAGCATTTT	CASDETAQNQPQHF
NA	TRBV5-1	TRBJ2-3	once	TGCGCCAGCAGCTTGGACTTTGACTCTAGCACAGATACGCAGTATTTT	CASSLDFDSSTDTQYF
NA	TRBV28	TRBJ1-5	NA	TGTGCCAGCAGTTATGGGGCCCTCCATCAGCCCCAGCATTTT	CASSYGALHQPQHF
TRBD1	TRBV11-3	TRBJ1-1	NA	TGTGCCAGCGCACAGGGGTCCGGGACTGAAGCTTTCTTT	CASAQGSGTEAFF
TRBD2	TRBV6-5	TRBJ2-7	NA	TGTGCCAGCAGTACCCAGCGGGAGGGCCGGAACGAGCAGTACTTC	CASSTQREGRNEQYF
TRBD1	TRBV10-3	TRBJ2-1	NA	TGTGCCATCAGAGGGGACAGCGGAGTGAATGAGCAGTTCTTC	CAIRGDSGVNEQFF
TRBD2	TRBV7-9	TRBJ2-1	NA	TGTGCCAGCAGCTTAGCGGGACTAGTTATCTACAATGAGCAGTTCTTC	CASSLAGLVIYNEQFF
NA	TRBV7-9	TRBJ1-4	NA	TGTGCCAGCAGCTTAGGGGGGCCCGCTGCAGAACTGTTTTTT	CASSLGGPAAELFF
NA	TRBV28	TRBJ2-3	few	TGTGCCAGCAGTTTAAACGGGGGAGGAACAGATACGCAGTATTTT	CASSLNGGGTDTQYF
NA	TRBV7-2	TRBJ2-5	NA	TGTGCCAGCAGCCTAAGGCCCGCTGACAGTACGAGACAAGAGACCCAGTACTTC	CASSLRPADSTRQETQYF
TRBD1	TRBV4-1	TRBJ1-3	NA	TGCGCCAGCAGCCGCACGACAGGGGTCTCTGGAAACACCATATATTTT	CASSRTTGVSGNTIYF
NA	TRBV10-2	TRBJ1-4	NA	TGCGCCAGCCGATCCCCCCTAACGACTAATGAAAAACTGTTTTTT	CASRSPLTTNEKLFF
NA	TRBV24-1	TRBJ1-5	NA	TGTGCCACCAGTGACTTGGACAGACCCCTATTTCAGCCCCAGCATTTT	CATSDLDRPLFQPQHF
TRBD2	TRBV11-1	TRBJ2-7	NA	TGTGCCAGCAGCGCGACTAGCGGGAGGCTTACCTACGAGCAGTACTTC	CASSATSGRLTYEQYF
TRBD2	TRBV13	TRBJ2-1	NA	TGTGCCAGCAGCCCAGGACTAGCGGGACGCAATGAGCAGTTCTTC	CASSPGLAGRNEQFF
NA	TRBV27	TRBJ1-1	once	TGTGCGGCAGGGGCGCACACTGAAGCTTTCTTT	CAAGAHTEAFF
NA	TRBV2	TRBJ2-1	NA	TGTGCCAGTGGGGGGATCGGTGAGCAGTTCTTC	CASGGIGEQFF
NA	TRBV5-1	TRBJ2-4	NA	TGCGCCAGCAGTTTTGGATCGGGACAATCAATGGAGGCCAAAAACATTCAGTACTTC	CASSFGSGQSMEAKNIQYF
NA	TRBV28	TRBJ1-5	NA	TGTGCCAGCAGTTTCCCACAGGGAAGGAGTCAGCCCCAGCATTTT	CASSFPQGRSQPQHF